This entry lists 21 T cell receptor beta chains sequenced from one sample in a study of glioma-infiltrating T cells. Using RNA template, CDR3s of TCR alpha and beta were amplified with iRepertoire arm-PCR. From the multiplex PCR reads, TCRdb called clonotypes with MiXCR, one entry per CDR3 protein. Of under 200,000 distinct CDR3 sequences in the sample, about 46% are singletons; the top ten hold over 4%. The sample consisted of glioma tissue, nonneoplastic brain tissue, or PBMCs (not recorded which). The receptor set was obtained from a human donor with low-grade glioma or glioblastoma, undergoing nonglioma brain surgery, or in good health (not recorded which).

This clonotype was seen a handful of times. The chain uses TRBV18 and TRBJ2-7; 9 bases match TRBD1. The CDR3 length is 15 residues. The V gene end was trimmed by 3 bases and the J gene end by 6 bases; junction bases not matched to a gene: 9. Germline V gene sequence: CDR1 KGHSH, CDR2 LQKENI. CDR3 nucleotides: TGTGCCAGCTCACCGAATGCGGGACAGGGTTTCGAGCAGTACTTC. This gives the protein CASSPNAGQGFEQYF. Full variable domain (remainder filled in from reference TRBV18 and TRBJ2-7): NAGVMQNPRHLVRRRGQEARLRCSPMKGHSHVYWYRQLPEEGLKFMVYLQKENIIDESGMPKERFSAEFPKEGPSILRIQQVVRGDSAAYFCASSPNAGQGFEQYFGPGTRLTVT.

The V call is TRBV10-3, the J call TRBJ1-2; D is perhaps TRBD1 (5 bases). Germline values: CDR1 ENHRY, CDR2 SYGVKD. This CDR3 is 14 amino acids long. V was pared by 5 bases and J by 8 bases, with 18 bases between. Here the CDR3 reads CAISLDGTGGGYTF. The CDR3 nucleotides read TGTGCCATCAGTTTGGACGGGACCGGGGGGGGCTACACCTTC.

Remarks on this clonotype: A single base separates this from a much larger clone, so it may be a read error. The chain uses TRBV20-1 and TRBJ2-5; 10 bases map to TRBD2. Germline V lookup: CDR1 DFQATT, CDR2 SNEGSKA (reference sequence). The V gene end was trimmed by 5 bases and the J gene end by 7 bases; junction bases not matched to a gene: 10. This CDR3 region has 14 residues. The DNA of the CDR3 is TGCAGTGCTCATACTAGCGGGACCTCAGGGACCCAGTACTTC. This gives the protein CSAHTSGTSGTQYF.

CDR3 region: CASSFHGTSRGNTIYF. CDR3 nucleotide sequence: TGTGCCAGCAGTTTTCATGGGACTTCGCGTGGAAACACCATATATTTT. The chain uses TRBV28 and TRBJ1-3; D is possibly TRBD1 (5 bases). The CDR3 consists of 16 residues. V gave up 3 bases and J gave up 3 bases, with 15 bases separating them. The germline V gene has CDR1 MDHEN and CDR2 SYDVKM.

The chain employs TRBV2 and TRBJ1-5; TRBD1 is a possible D gene (5 bases). The germline V gene has CDR1 SNHLY and CDR2 FYNNEI. This CDR3 has 15 amino acids. V dropped 4 bases and J dropped 0 bases, with 10 bases sitting between them. The CDR3 coding sequence is TGTGCCAGCAGTGGGGGCCTCGTTAGCAATCAGCCCCAGCATTTT. Translating it yields CASSGGLVSNQPQHF.

The CDR3 sequence: CAWTAGADIQYF. CDR3 coding DNA: TGTGCCTGGACCGCGGGAGCGGACATTCAGTACTTC. The chain joins TRBV30 to TRBJ2-4, with 7 positions matching TRBD2. CDR3 length: 12 residues. Germline V gene sequence: CDR1 GTSNPN, CDR2 SVGIG (reference sequence). Trimming removed 4 bases from V and 8 bases from J; junction bases left unmatched: 5.

Notes on this clonotype: This clone may be a read error of a much larger clone one base away. The chain links TRBV5-1 to TRBJ2-1; D perhaps matches TRBD2 (6 bases). The assigned J gene may be wrong: the sequence end matches TRBJ2-7 better. The CDR3 totals 15 residues. Germline lookup yields CDR1 SGHRS and CDR2 YFSETQ. CDR3 sequence: CTSSLDGGVSYEQYF. CDR3 coding DNA: TGCACCAGCAGCTTGGATGGAGGGGTCTCCTACGAGCAGTACTTC.

Points on this clonotype: This may come from a read error, since a much larger clone is one base off. This CDR3 reads CASSPGRGAKTQYF. The CDR3, as DNA: TGTGCCAGCAGTCCGGGACGGGGGGCGAAGACCCAGTACTTC. The V gene is TRBV12-3 or TRBV12-4, the J gene TRBJ2-5, with D perhaps matching TRBD2 (7 bases). V lost 5 bases, J lost 6 bases, and 16 bases lay in between. CDR3 length: 14 amino acids.

Concerning this clonotype: The junction departs from the called germline gene at one end, perhaps through a read error. The V gene is TRBV5-1, the J gene TRBJ2-3, with D possibly being TRBD2 (5 bases). Per germline, CDR1 SGHRS and CDR2 YFSETQ. The CDR3 loop spans 15 amino acids. This CDR3 reads CASSLVPGSTDAQYF. CDR3 nucleotides: TGCGCCAGCAGCTTGGTCCCGGGAAGCACAGATGCGCAGTATTTT.

CDR3 amino acids: CASSPRQRQETQYF. CDR3 DNA: TGTGCCAGCAGTCCCCGACAGCGCCAAGAGACCCAGTACTTC. The V and J genes are TRBV28 and TRBJ2-5; a weak D match, TRBD1 (5 bases). V dropped 5 bases and J dropped 1 base, with 11 bases sitting between them. Germline loops: CDR1 MDHEN, CDR2 SYDVKM. This CDR3 spans 14 amino acids.

This clonotype appeared a few times. A much larger clone lies a single base off, so this may be a read error. This chain links TRBV28 with TRBJ1-5; no definite D call. This CDR3 has 15 amino acids. V lost 7 bases, J lost 5 bases, and 18 bases lay in between. Germline lookup yields CDR1 MDHEN and CDR2 SYDVKM. This CDR3 reads CASIPMGESDQPQHF. CDR3 sequence (DNA): TGTGCCAGCATACCAATGGGAGAAAGTGATCAGCCCCAGCATTTT. The full variable domain, rest sourced from reference TRBV28 and TRBJ1-5, is DVKVTQSSRYLVKRTGEKVFLECVQDMDHENMFWYRQDPGLGLRLIYFSYDVKMKEKGDIPEGYSVSREKKERFSLILESASTNQTSMYLCASIPMGESDQPQHFGDGTRLSIL.

The gene calls are TRBV12-3 or TRBV12-4 and TRBJ2-1; D perhaps matches TRBD1 (5 bases). The ends were cut back, 5 bases at V and 4 bases at J, with 15 bases in the middle. This CDR3 spans 15 amino acids. The chain's CDR3 is CASSTPDSVYNEQFF. The CDR3, as DNA: TGTGCCAGCAGTACCCCAGACAGCGTATACAATGAGCAGTTCTTC.

This clonotype was recorded once. A read error is possible here, since a much larger clone lies one base away. This chain joins TRBV2 and TRBJ2-1; D perhaps matches TRBD2 (6 bases). Between the trimmed V and J ends, which lost 6 bases and 5 bases, there was a span of 14 bases. The CDR3 is 14 residues long. From germline, CDR1 is SNHLY and CDR2 FYNNEI. The CDR3 protein is CASSSGGAHNEQFF. The CDR3 DNA sequence: TGTGCCAGCAGCTCCGGGGGAGCTCACAATGAGCAGTTCTTC.

The rearrangement joins TRBV10-2 to TRBJ2-1; D call uncertain. Trimming stripped 3 bases from V and 0 bases from J, with 12 bases between. Germline loops: CDR1 WSHSY, CDR2 SAAADI. The CDR3 is made up of 16 amino acids. CDR3 loop: CASSEVRKTSYNEQFF. CDR3 nucleotide sequence: TGCGCCAGCAGTGAAGTACGGAAAACCTCCTACAATGAGCAGTTCTTC.

The V call is TRBV12-3 or TRBV12-4, the J call TRBJ2-5; TRBD2 agrees at 8 bases. After removal of 6 bases from V and 2 bases from J, the junction contained 8 bases not matched to a gene. The CDR3 runs to 15 residues. DNA for the CDR3: TGTGCCAGCAGCCTACTAGCGGTCCCGCAAGAGACCCAGTACTTC. The encoded protein is CASSLLAVPQETQYF.

In this sample, this clonotype turned up many times. V and J are TRBV15 and TRBJ2-3; D uncertain. This CDR3 contains 15 residues. CDR1 and CDR2 (germline): LNHNV, YYDKDF (reference sequence). The ends were cut back, 5 bases at V and 0 bases at J, with 12 bases in the middle. CDR3 protein: CATSPPRVSTDTQYF. The CDR3 DNA sequence: TGTGCCACCAGCCCACCACGGGTTAGCACAGATACGCAGTATTTT.

The chain carries TRBV24-1 and TRBJ2-7; D not certain. The CDR3 spans 14 residues. Trimming removed 4 bases from V and 5 bases from J, with 14 bases in between. Germline lookup yields CDR1 KGHDR and CDR2 SFDVKD. This CDR3 reads CATSDPDPPDEQYF. The CDR3 DNA reads as TGTGCCACCAGTGACCCGGACCCTCCCGACGAGCAGTACTTC.

This clonotype was seen a handful of times. The CDR3 coding sequence is TGTGCCATCAGTATCCGGGCGCAAGAGACCCAGTACTTC. Protein sequence: CAISIRAQETQYF. V is TRBV10-3 and J is TRBJ2-5; D is undetermined. Looked up from germline, CDR1 is ENHRY and CDR2 is SYGVKD. This CDR3 region has 13 residues. Trimming stripped 5 bases from V and 2 bases from J, with 9 bases between.

The rearrangement links TRBV29-1 to TRBJ2-1; a possible D gene is TRBD2 (6 bases). Germline CDR1 SQVTM, CDR2 ANQGSEA. Trimming shortened V by 6 bases and J by 7 bases, and 16 bases separated the two germline ends. The CDR3 has 13 amino acids. This CDR3 reads CSVASARRNEQFF. In DNA, the CDR3 is TGCAGCGTGGCTAGCGCCCGGAGGAATGAGCAGTTCTTC.

In the case of this clonotype: With a much larger clone just one base away, this may be a read error. The V gene is TRBV3-1, the J gene TRBJ2-1, with D uncertain. The CDR3 sequence is 12 residues long. Per the germline V gene, CDR1 is LGHDT and CDR2 is YNNKEL (reference sequence). The CDR3 DNA is TGTGCCAGCAACCAAGAAGTATCGGCACCGTTCTTC. Amino acids: CASNQEVSAPFF.

By share, this clonotype counts as medium-sized (0.01 to 0.1%). The chain joins TRBV28 to TRBJ2-3, with TRBD1 identical over 8 bases. Germline values: CDR1 MDHEN, CDR2 SYDVKM. This CDR3 has 14 amino acids. Trimming cost V 4 bases and J 2 bases; bases outside gene matches: 2. The CDR3 sequence: CASSSGGYTDTQYF. CDR3 nucleotides: TGTGCCAGCAGTTCAGGGGGCTACACAGATACGCAGTATTTT.